Listed below are T cell receptor beta chains from one sample, sequenced in a study of identical twins. MiXCR, applied by TCRdb to the 5' RACE reads, yields one record per CDR3 protein. Altogether 200,000 to 250,000 distinct CDR3 sequences are present, 10% being singletons, with the ten largest covering roughly 10%. The sequenced sample consisted of memory T cells sorted from blood. These receptors were obtained from a man aged 50 to 59 in good health. Each CDR3 is given with its conserved first and last residue. The D gene is left open where the match is weak. Rows may omit the clone size; those that give it use once, few, many or a size class.

v_call: TRBV6-6
j_call: TRBJ2-3
d_call: NA
clone_size: many
cdr3_nt: TGTGCCAGCAGTTACCGTTACTGGGATACGCAGTATTTT
cdr3_aa: CASSYRYWDTQYF

v_call: TRBV28
j_call: TRBJ2-7
d_call: NA
clone_size: many
cdr3_nt: TGTGCCAGCAGTTTACCTCCAATCTACGAGCAGTACTTC
cdr3_aa: CASSLPPIYEQYF

v_call: TRBV27
j_call: TRBJ1-2
d_call: NA
clone_size: many
cdr3_nt: TGTGCCAGCAGTTTCCAGGGGACTTATGGCTACACCTTC
cdr3_aa: CASSFQGTYGYTF

v_call: TRBV11-2
j_call: TRBJ2-1
d_call: NA
clone_size: many
cdr3_nt: TGTGCCAGCAATCGGGCCCCAAGCTCCTACAATGAGCAGTTCTTC
cdr3_aa: CASNRAPSSYNEQFF

v_call: TRBV20-1
j_call: TRBJ2-1
d_call: NA
clone_size: many
cdr3_nt: TGCAGTGCTAGAGATTCGACGAAGTCCTACAATGAGCAGTTCTTC
cdr3_aa: CSARDSTKSYNEQFF

v_call: TRBV6-5
j_call: TRBJ1-2
d_call: NA
clone_size: NA
cdr3_nt: TGTGCCAGCAGTTCCCTCCCCGGGGGGGCCCTGCTTAACTATGGCTACACCTTC
cdr3_aa: CASSSLPGGALLNYGYTF

v_call: TRBV10-3
j_call: TRBJ2-2
d_call: TRBD1
clone_size: many
cdr3_nt: TGTGCCATCAGTAGACAGGGGTTGGCCGGGGAGCTGTTTTTT
cdr3_aa: CAISRQGLAGELFF

v_call: TRBV7-2
j_call: TRBJ2-1
d_call: TRBD2
clone_size: few
cdr3_nt: TGTGCCAGTAAAATGGCGGGGGGCTCCTACAATGAGCAGTTCTTC
cdr3_aa: CASKMAGGSYNEQFF

v_call: TRBV14
j_call: TRBJ2-7
d_call: NA
clone_size: few
cdr3_nt: TGTGCCAGCAGCCAAGATTCGGCACCGCGGGACGAGCAGTACTTC
cdr3_aa: CASSQDSAPRDEQYF

v_call: TRBV28
j_call: TRBJ2-5
d_call: NA
clone_size: NA
cdr3_nt: TGTGCCAGCAGACCACCACATGAGGGGGAGACCCAGTACTTC
cdr3_aa: CASRPPHEGETQYF

v_call: TRBV20-1
j_call: TRBJ1-2
d_call: TRBD1
clone_size: many
cdr3_nt: TGCAGTGCTTCGGACAGGGGCCGGGGTAGTACCTTC
cdr3_aa: CSASDRGRGSTF

v_call: TRBV11-2
j_call: TRBJ2-5
d_call: TRBD2
clone_size: NA
cdr3_nt: TGTGCCAGCAGCCCCAAGGCCCCCCTTAGAACGGGGGGGCATGAGACCCAGTACTTC
cdr3_aa: CASSPKAPLRTGGHETQYF

v_call: TRBV4-3
j_call: TRBJ1-3
d_call: NA
clone_size: few
cdr3_nt: TGCGCCAGCAGCCAAGAAGCCCCAGGCCGGCCTGGAAACACCATATATTTT
cdr3_aa: CASSQEAPGRPGNTIYF

v_call: TRBV5-6
j_call: TRBJ2-2
d_call: NA
clone_size: many
cdr3_nt: TGTGCCAGCAGCTTCAGGGATACGAACACCGGGGAGCTGTTTTTT
cdr3_aa: CASSFRDTNTGELFF

v_call: TRBV7-8
j_call: TRBJ2-7
d_call: NA
clone_size: many
cdr3_nt: TGTGCCAGCAGCTTCCGGTCCCCTTCCTACGAGCAGTACTTC
cdr3_aa: CASSFRSPSYEQYF

v_call: TRBV19
j_call: TRBJ2-1
d_call: NA
clone_size: many
cdr3_nt: TGTGCCAGTAGTGTGACGGGAGCCTACAATGAGCAGTTCTTC
cdr3_aa: CASSVTGAYNEQFF

v_call: TRBV12-3/TRBV12-4
j_call: TRBJ2-5
d_call: TRBD1
clone_size: NA
cdr3_nt: TGTGCCAGCAGTTTAGAAGGGGACAGGGGGTACCAAGAGACCCAGTACTTC
cdr3_aa: CASSLEGDRGYQETQYF

v_call: TRBV7-2
j_call: TRBJ2-2
d_call: TRBD2
clone_size: few
cdr3_nt: TGTGCCGGATCTCCGTACACTAGCGCGAACACCGGGGAGCTGTTTTTT
cdr3_aa: CAGSPYTSANTGELFF

v_call: TRBV7-2
j_call: TRBJ1-5
d_call: TRBD1
clone_size: many
cdr3_nt: TGTGCCAGCAGCCTCTGGGACAGCTCTCATCAGCCCCAGCATTTT
cdr3_aa: CASSLWDSSHQPQHF

v_call: TRBV20-1
j_call: TRBJ2-1
d_call: NA
clone_size: many
cdr3_nt: TGCAGTGCTAGACAGCCTGTCCTCAATGAGCAGTTCTTC
cdr3_aa: CSARQPVLNEQFF

v_call: TRBV6-1
j_call: TRBJ2-5
d_call: NA
clone_size: NA
cdr3_nt: TGTGCCAGCAGTGATGGTTCACGCGGTCTCCAAGAGACCCAGTACTTC
cdr3_aa: CASSDGSRGLQETQYF

v_call: TRBV18
j_call: TRBJ1-5
d_call: TRBD1
clone_size: few
cdr3_nt: TGTGCCAGCTCACCAGGGACAGGGGTGGGCAATCAGCCCCAGCATTTT
cdr3_aa: CASSPGTGVGNQPQHF

v_call: TRBV20-1
j_call: TRBJ2-1
d_call: TRBD2
clone_size: few
cdr3_nt: TGCAGTGCTAGAGTACTAGCGGGGAACGAGCAGTTCTTC
cdr3_aa: CSARVLAGNEQFF

v_call: TRBV28
j_call: TRBJ1-1
d_call: NA
clone_size: NA
cdr3_nt: TGTGCCAGCGAAACTCGACAGTCTGAAGCTTTCTTT
cdr3_aa: CASETRQSEAFF

v_call: TRBV6-5
j_call: TRBJ2-6
d_call: NA
clone_size: NA
cdr3_nt: TGTGCCAGCAGTTCCATGGGCAGGGAGTACTCTGGGGCCAACGTCCTGACTTTC
cdr3_aa: CASSSMGREYSGANVLTF

v_call: TRBV7-6
j_call: TRBJ1-2
d_call: NA
clone_size: many
cdr3_nt: TGTGCCAGCAGCCCGAGGGGGGCGGACTATGGCTACACCTTC
cdr3_aa: CASSPRGADYGYTF

v_call: TRBV5-5
j_call: TRBJ2-5
d_call: NA
clone_size: NA
cdr3_nt: TGTGCCAGCAGCTTTGGAAGGAGACAGATACAAGAGACCCAGTACTTC
cdr3_aa: CASSFGRRQIQETQYF

v_call: TRBV4-3
j_call: TRBJ1-2
d_call: NA
clone_size: many
cdr3_nt: TGCGCCAGCAGCCAAGATCCTTTAGTCGGGGTTAACTATGGCTACACCTTC
cdr3_aa: CASSQDPLVGVNYGYTF

v_call: TRBV11-1
j_call: TRBJ2-1
d_call: NA
clone_size: NA
cdr3_nt: TGTGCCAGCAGCTTCACAAGGGTTAGAAATGAGCAGTTCTTC
cdr3_aa: CASSFTRVRNEQFF

v_call: TRBV28
j_call: TRBJ2-5
d_call: TRBD1
clone_size: few
cdr3_nt: TGTGCCAGCAGAGAGACAGGGAGAGCTCAAGAGACCCAGTACTTC
cdr3_aa: CASRETGRAQETQYF

v_call: TRBV18
j_call: TRBJ2-3
d_call: NA
clone_size: many
cdr3_nt: TGTGCCAGCTCACCACCCTCAGCGAGTGTGGATACGCAGTATTTT
cdr3_aa: CASSPPSASVDTQYF

v_call: TRBV5-8
j_call: TRBJ1-4
d_call: NA
clone_size: few
cdr3_nt: TGTGCCAGCAGCTTCAATGCGATTTCAACTAATGAAAAACTGTTTTTT
cdr3_aa: CASSFNAISTNEKLFF

v_call: TRBV28
j_call: TRBJ2-5
d_call: NA
clone_size: many
cdr3_nt: TGTGCCAGCAGTGACGCCCGGGCGGGCCTAGAGACCCAGTACTTC
cdr3_aa: CASSDARAGLETQYF

v_call: TRBV6-6
j_call: TRBJ1-2
d_call: NA
clone_size: NA
cdr3_nt: TGTGCCAGCAGGGACCGTAACTATGGCTACACCTTC
cdr3_aa: CASRDRNYGYTF

v_call: TRBV19
j_call: TRBJ2-2
d_call: NA
clone_size: few
cdr3_nt: TGTGCCAGTAGTATTGAAGGCCGTAACACCGGGGAGCTGTTTTTT
cdr3_aa: CASSIEGRNTGELFF

v_call: TRBV19
j_call: TRBJ2-1
d_call: TRBD1
clone_size: few
cdr3_nt: TGTGCCAGTAGCCTACGACAGGGGGCGAGGTCCTACAATGAGCAGTTCTTC
cdr3_aa: CASSLRQGARSYNEQFF

v_call: TRBV27
j_call: TRBJ2-2
d_call: TRBD2
clone_size: NA
cdr3_nt: TGTGCCAGCAGGGGGACTAGCAGCCACACCGGGGAGCTGTTTTTT
cdr3_aa: CASRGTSSHTGELFF

v_call: TRBV7-9
j_call: TRBJ1-6
d_call: NA
clone_size: NA
cdr3_nt: TGTGCCAGCAGCCCCAGACCCGACCTGGCCCTCCACTTT
cdr3_aa: CASSPRPDLALHF

v_call: TRBV11-2
j_call: TRBJ2-4
d_call: NA
clone_size: few
cdr3_nt: TGTGCCAGCAGCTTAGATATAGCCAAAAACATTCAGTACTTC
cdr3_aa: CASSLDIAKNIQYF

v_call: TRBV10-2
j_call: TRBJ2-7
d_call: NA
clone_size: many
cdr3_nt: TGCGCCAGCAGTGCCGGGACGGCCGTCTACGAGCAGTACTTC
cdr3_aa: CASSAGTAVYEQYF

v_call: TRBV20-1
j_call: TRBJ2-7
d_call: NA
clone_size: NA
cdr3_nt: TGCAGTGCAGCCGCCGGACAATCTTACGAGCAGTACTTC
cdr3_aa: CSAAAGQSYEQYF

v_call: TRBV5-1
j_call: TRBJ2-3
d_call: NA
clone_size: NA
cdr3_nt: TGCGCCAGCAGCTTGTGGGGCCCGGGGCCAGATACGCAGTATTTT
cdr3_aa: CASSLWGPGPDTQYF

v_call: TRBV10-3
j_call: TRBJ2-2
d_call: TRBD1
clone_size: many
cdr3_nt: TGTGCCATTAGGACAGGAGTAGCGAACACCGGGGAGCTGTTTTTT
cdr3_aa: CAIRTGVANTGELFF

v_call: TRBV18
j_call: TRBJ2-3
d_call: NA
clone_size: many
cdr3_nt: TGTGCCAGCTCATGGGCCGCCACAGATACGCAGTATTTT
cdr3_aa: CASSWAATDTQYF

v_call: TRBV20-1
j_call: TRBJ1-2
d_call: NA
clone_size: few
cdr3_nt: TGCAGTCTGGAACCTAAGGGAGTCTATGGCTACACCTTC
cdr3_aa: CSLEPKGVYGYTF

v_call: TRBV6-1
j_call: TRBJ2-7
d_call: TRBD1
clone_size: NA
cdr3_nt: TGTGCCAGCAGACCCGACGCGGGACAGGGGACCTCCTACGAGCAGTACTTC
cdr3_aa: CASRPDAGQGTSYEQYF

v_call: TRBV7-9
j_call: TRBJ2-2
d_call: NA
clone_size: NA
cdr3_nt: TGTGCCAGCAGCCCCCGAGTGGGGGCCATCACCGGGGAGCTGTTTTTT
cdr3_aa: CASSPRVGAITGELFF

v_call: TRBV6-1
j_call: TRBJ2-5
d_call: TRBD2
clone_size: NA
cdr3_nt: TGTGCCAGCAGAGGAAGGAGCGGGAGCCTGGGAGAGACCCAGTACTTC
cdr3_aa: CASRGRSGSLGETQYF

v_call: TRBV18
j_call: TRBJ2-4
d_call: NA
clone_size: NA
cdr3_nt: TGTGCCAGCTCCCCCACGGGAGAGGGCAAAAACATTCAGTACTTC
cdr3_aa: CASSPTGEGKNIQYF

v_call: TRBV18
j_call: TRBJ2-7
d_call: TRBD1
clone_size: few
cdr3_nt: TGTGCCAGCTCACCCCGGGACAGAGCTAACCACGAGCAGTACTTC
cdr3_aa: CASSPRDRANHEQYF

v_call: TRBV7-6
j_call: TRBJ2-1
d_call: TRBD2
clone_size: many
cdr3_nt: TGTGCCAGCAGCTCCCTTCCCCAGCGGGGGGGCGTTGAGCAGTTCTTC
cdr3_aa: CASSSLPQRGGVEQFF

v_call: TRBV11-2
j_call: TRBJ2-3
d_call: NA
clone_size: few
cdr3_nt: TGTGCCAGCACCCGCTTCGGGACACCATATAACACAGATACGCAGTATTTT
cdr3_aa: CASTRFGTPYNTDTQYF

v_call: TRBV20-1
j_call: TRBJ2-1
d_call: TRBD2
clone_size: many
cdr3_nt: TGCAGTGCAAGCGGGACTAGCGGGAGGGCCCGCAATGAGCAGTTCTTC
cdr3_aa: CSASGTSGRARNEQFF

v_call: TRBV20-1
j_call: TRBJ2-3
d_call: TRBD2
clone_size: NA
cdr3_nt: TGCAGTGCTAGAGAGGTGATGGCGGGAGGGCCCTCGGGAGATACGCAGTATTTT
cdr3_aa: CSAREVMAGGPSGDTQYF

v_call: TRBV4-3
j_call: TRBJ2-1
d_call: TRBD1
clone_size: many
cdr3_nt: TGCGCCAGCAGCCAGGGACAGGGAAGAGAGCAGTTCTTC
cdr3_aa: CASSQGQGREQFF